This T cell receptor beta chain was observed in a study of cytomegalovirus exposure and HLA in healthy donors. From germline, CDR1 is SGHAT and CDR2 FQNNGV. The CDR3 is made up of 11 amino acids. This clone is a singleton in its sample. Its specificity is unknown. There were likely unrecorded immune exposures, though donors were nominally healthy when sampled. The PCR employed 60 Vbeta primers together with 13 Jbeta primers. Using immunoSEQ multiplex PCR, the repertoire was profiled, and TCRdb retains in-frame clones only, with some absent. The sample has about 130,000 clones, about 74% seen once; the top ten hold 5.8%. General study findings and limits: Based on reports, TCR beta sequences accurately predicted HLA-A and HLA-B alleles for most subjects.

The J gene is TRBJ1-2, the V gene TRBV11-2; D perhaps matches TRBD1 (6 bases). Material: PBMCs. This clonotype originated in a woman in her fifties or sixties in good health and CMV-seropositive. The CDR3 nucleotides read TGTGCAAGCCGAAAAGGGGGTCGCTACACCTTC. Translation gives CASRKGGRYTF.